This T cell receptor beta chain was captured in a study of cytomegalovirus exposure and HLA in healthy donors. With 1 base removed from V and 0 bases from J, the gap between germline ends came to 10 bases. The CDR3 runs to 16 residues. In germline, CDR1 is SGHTA, CDR2 FQGNSA. Amplification used 60 Vbeta primers and 13 Jbeta primers. The method was immunoSEQ multiplex PCR; TCRdb's version includes in-frame clones alone and lacks a portion of them. The sample includes 90,000 to 100,000 clones, about 81% of them seen just once. Points on this clone: Its antigen remains unknown.

Whole-study results and caveats: CMV serostatus was the sole immune exposure information available. Indistinguishable V segments, including TRBV6-2 and TRBV6-3, were excluded. Within an earlier analysis, most TCR beta V segments proved productive either about 90% or about 30% of the time. Cytomegalovirus association was listed for about 170 TCR beta chains.

J is TRBJ2-1 and V is TRBV7-2; no definite D call. The sequenced sample was PBMCs. The sequence came from a man in his forties or fifties in good health and CMV-seronegative. The CDR3 loop is CASSLGATSSYNEQFF. The CDR3 bases are TGTGCCAGCAGCTTAGGGGCCACGAGCTCCTACAATGAGCAGTTCTTC. Using reference TRBV7-2 and TRBJ2-1 for the parts outside the CDR3, the full variable domain is GAGVSQSPSNKVTEKGKDVELRCDPISGHTALYWYRQSLGQGLEFLIYFQGNSAPDKSGLPSDRFSAERTGGSVSTLTIQRTQQEDSAVYLCASSLGATSSYNEQFFGPGTRLTVL.